These 24 T cell receptor beta chains share one sample of origin, sequenced in a study of T cells in Graves' hyperthyroidism and ophthalmopathy. RNA transcripts gave rise to amplified TCR beta CDR3 regions. With the HTBI primer set, the TCR CDR3 went through a first round of RT-PCR. TCRdb itself ran the multiplex PCR reads through MiXCR, one entry per CDR3 protein. The sample yields about 290,000 distinct CDR3 sequences, around 16% seen once. The sample consisted of blood. The receptors were gathered from a man aged 25 to 45 with Graves' hyperthyroidism.

The rearrangement links TRBV5-1 to TRBJ2-1, with TRBD1 identical over 10 bases. V was clipped by 1 base and J by 6 bases; unmatched bases: 1. Germline values: CDR1 SGHRS, CDR2 YFSETQ. This CDR3 is 14 amino acids long. For the CDR3, the DNA is TGCGCCAGCAGCTTGCGGACAGGGGGCAATGAGCAGTTCTTC. Residues: CASSLRTGGNEQFF.

At least ten counts were recorded for this clonotype. The CDR3 region has the DNA TGTGCCAGCAGTCGTACTCGAGAGAGCTGGACTTTTAGCACAGATACGCAGTATTTT. It is translated as CASSRTRESWTFSTDTQYF. The chain has TRBV6-5 and TRBJ2-3; tentative D call: TRBD2 (5 bases). CDR1 MNHEY and CDR2 SVGAGI come from the germline V gene. Trimming took off 5 bases at V and 0 bases at J, with 24 bases between the two ends. The CDR3 runs to 19 residues.

A word on this clonotype: Just one base apart from a much larger clone, this may be a read error. This chain joins TRBV28 and TRBJ1-4; possible D gene TRBD1, 5 bases. The V gene's germline CDR1 is MDHEN and CDR2 SYDVKM. This CDR3 comprises 14 residues. V lost 8 bases and J lost 6, with 16 bases in between. CDR3 protein: CASRQGAHDEKLFF. In DNA form, the CDR3 reads TGTGCCAGCCGGCAGGGCGCTCATGATGAAAAACTGTTTTTT.

A remark on this clonotype: One base away lies a much larger clone, so this may be a sequencing read error. The CDR3 DNA reads TGTGCCAGCAGCTCGGAGATGAACACTAAAGCTTTCTTT. Amino acid sequence: CASSSEMNTKAFF. The chain combines TRBV7-9 with TRBJ1-1; D is uncertain. CDR1 is SEHNR and CDR2 is FQNEAQ in the germline V gene (reference sequence). The CDR3 consists of 13 residues.

This clonotype showed up just a few times. The chain recombines TRBV3-1 with TRBJ1-5, with 8 nucleotides matching TRBD1. CDR1 LGHDT and CDR2 YNNKEL come from the germline V gene (reference sequence). Trimming cost V 4 bases and J 7 bases; bases outside gene matches: 6. The CDR3 totals 14 residues. Written as DNA, the CDR3 is TGTGCCAGCAGCCGCAGGGGGCTGGAACAGCCCCAGCATTTT. Encoded protein: CASSRRGLEQPQHF.

This clonotype appeared a few times. The chain carries TRBV18 and TRBJ2-7, with TRBD2 matching over 13 bases. Germline CDR1 is KGHSH and CDR2 is LQKENI. This CDR3 region has 16 residues. V trimming: 4 bases; J trimming: 5 bases; junction bases outside the gene matches: 8. CDR3 DNA: TGTGCCAGCTCACGGACTAGCGGGAGCGGGGTCCACGAGCAGTACTTC. Amino acid sequence: CASSRTSGSGVHEQYF.

This clonotype was observed many times. The chain has TRBV29-1 and TRBJ2-1, with TRBD2 matching over 9 bases. CDR3 length: 18 residues. J gave up 2 bases and V 1 base, and 12 bases lay outside the gene matches. The germline gives CDR1 SQVTM, CDR2 ANQGSEA. In nucleotides, the CDR3 is TGCAGCGTTGAAGGACTCTATAGCGGGAGATCCCCCTACAATGAGCAGTTCTTC. It encodes CSVEGLYSGRSPYNEQFF.

The sample holds a few counts of this clonotype. V gene TRBV24-1 combines with J gene TRBJ2-2; D call uncertain. This CDR3 contains 14 residues. Looked up from germline, CDR1 is KGHDR and CDR2 is SFDVKD. V was clipped by 1 base and J by 4 bases, with 6 bases between them. CDR3 sequence: CATSDFGVTGELFF. As DNA, the CDR3 is TGTGCCACCAGTGATTTTGGGGTCACCGGGGAGCTGTTTTTT.

V usage is TRBV14 and J usage is TRBJ2-2; TRBD1 agrees at 7 bases. Trimming took 4 bases from V and 6 from J; bases not matched to a gene: 5. The CDR3 is made up of 14 amino acids. Per the germline V gene, CDR1 is SGHDN and CDR2 is FVKESK. The CDR3 DNA reads as TGTGCCAGCAGCCGACAGGGCTGGGCCGGGGAGCTGTTTTTT. Translated, it gives CASSRQGWAGELFF.

This clonotype was picked up many times. The V and J genes are TRBV5-1 and TRBJ1-1; no definite D call. CDR1 SGHRS and CDR2 YFSETQ come from the germline V gene. This CDR3 is built from 16 residues. Trimming shortened V by 0 bases and J by 0 bases, and 12 bases separated the two germline ends. This CDR3 is CASSLALTNMNTEAFF. CDR3 DNA: TGCGCCAGCAGCTTGGCCCTGACGAACATGAACACTGAAGCTTTCTTT.

Turning to this clonotype: Germline is not matched at one junction end, which may reflect a read error. The chain links TRBV30 to TRBJ2-1, with 13 bases lining up with TRBD2. This CDR3 has 17 residues. Germline V lookup: CDR1 GTSNPN, CDR2 SVGIG (reference sequence). The DNA of the CDR3 is TGTGTCTGGAGTGTACTAGCGGGAGGGCGATTGTGGAATGAGCAGTTCTTC. It is translated as CVWSVLAGGRLWNEQFF.

This clonotype was seen at least ten times. The CDR3 DNA sequence: TGTGCCAGCAACCGAGGACTAGCGGGAGGACGGGATGAGCAGTTCTTC. As protein: CASNRGLAGGRDEQFF. The rearrangement uses TRBV3-1 and TRBJ2-1, with TRBD2 identical over 14 bases. V shed 7 bases, J shed 8 bases, and the junction held 10 bases outside the gene matches. The length of the CDR3 is 16 residues. Germline V gene data show CDR1 as LGHDT and CDR2 as YNNKEL (reference sequence).

This clonotype was found a few times. The V gene is TRBV6-1, the J gene TRBJ2-1; no clear D gene. The germline V gene has CDR1 MNHNS and CDR2 SASEGT. CDR3 length equals 14 residues. Trimming left V 5 bases short and J 5 bases short, with 13 bases between. The CDR3 bases are TGTGCCAGCAGTCTAAGAGGATCGAACAATGAGCAGTTCTTC. Amino acids: CASSLRGSNNEQFF.

This clonotype was seen many times. The chain has TRBV5-1 and TRBJ2-7; D gene ambiguous. The CDR3 has 14 residues. Looked up from germline, CDR1 is SGHRS and CDR2 is YFSETQ. V was trimmed by 2 bases and J by 0 bases, leaving 9 bases between them. The CDR3 nucleotides read TGCGCCAGCAGCTTTGAGACGTTCTCCTACGAGCAGTACTTC. It yields the protein CASSFETFSYEQYF.

This clonotype was found many times. J is TRBJ2-5 and V is TRBV9, with 13 bases matching TRBD2. There are 16 residues in the CDR3. V was pared by 3 bases and J by 4 bases, with 6 bases of the junction left unmatched. CDR1 SGDLS and CDR2 YYNGEE come from the germline V gene. CDR3 in amino acids: CASSGTGLAGTETQYF. CDR3 DNA: TGTGCCAGCAGCGGAACGGGACTAGCGGGAACAGAGACCCAGTACTTC.

This chain connects TRBV11-2 to TRBJ2-7; TRBD2 aligns across 9 bases. V was pared by 5 bases and J by 2 bases, with 10 bases of the junction left unmatched. This CDR3 comprises 16 residues. Germline V gene data show CDR1 as SGHAT and CDR2 as FQNNGV. The DNA for the CDR3 is TGTGCCAGCAGCCGACGAGGGACTAGCCTCACCTACGAGCAGTACTTC. As protein: CASSRRGTSLTYEQYF.

The CDR3 here is CASSHPAGGVETQYF. CDR3 DNA sequence: TGCGCCAGCAGCCACCCAGCGGGAGGGGTGGAGACCCAGTACTTC. J is TRBJ2-5 and V is TRBV4-1; 10 nucleotides agree with TRBD2. Per germline, CDR1 MGHRA and CDR2 YSYEKL. The CDR3 totals 15 residues. J lost 5 bases, V lost 3 bases, and 6 bases had no gene match.

This clonotype was observed a handful of times. This chain uses TRBV6-6 with TRBJ2-1; 8 bases fit TRBD2. Unmatched junction bases numbered 9, after V lost 2 bases and J lost 6 bases. This CDR3 is built from 16 residues. CDR1 is MNHNY and CDR2 is SVGAGI in the germline V gene (reference sequence). The DNA for the CDR3 is TGTGCCAGCAGTTACCTGGGACTAGGGGAGGGCAATGAGCAGTTCTTC. Encoded protein: CASSYLGLGEGNEQFF.

The genes are TRBV5-1 and TRBJ2-6; D is undetermined. Germline values: CDR1 SGHRS, CDR2 YFSETQ. Trimming removed 6 bases at V and 1 base at J, with 8 bases between. There are 14 residues in the CDR3. The DNA of the CDR3 is TGCGCCAGCACCCCGGGTTCTGGGGCCAACGTCCTGACTTTC. Translating gives CASTPGSGANVLTF. Full variable domain (remainder filled in from reference TRBV5-1 and TRBJ2-6): KAGVTQTPRYLIKTRGQQVTLSCSPISGHRSVSWYQQTPGQGLQFLFEYFSETQRNKGNFPGRFSGRQFSNSRSEMNVSTLELGDSALYLCASTPGSGANVLTFGAGSRLTVL.

This clonotype was observed a few times. A read error may produce the germline difference seen at one junction end. The CDR3 reads CASSTQGLAGELVTGEPFF. The DNA of the CDR3 is TGTGCCAGTAGTACCCAGGGACTAGCGGGAGAACTTGTCACCGGGGAGCCGTTTTTT. The chain joins TRBV19 to TRBJ2-2, with 14 nucleotides matching TRBD2. The V gene's germline CDR1 is LNHDA and CDR2 SQIVND (reference sequence). The CDR3 is 19 amino acids.

This clonotype was observed a few times. The chain carries TRBV6-1 and TRBJ1-5, with no clear D. The CDR3 spans 13 residues. Germline V CDR1 and CDR2: MNHNS, SASEGT. V gave up 11 bases and J gave up 0 bases, with 11 bases separating them. DNA of the CDR3: TGTGCCTTAGGAGGCTATAGCAATCAGCCCCAGCATTTT. Translation: CALGGYSNQPQHF.

This rearrangement joins TRBV9 to TRBJ2-7; tentative D call: TRBD2 (6 bases). The germline V gene has CDR1 SGDLS and CDR2 YYNGEE. The V gene lost 0 bases and the J gene lost 3 bases, with 13 bases spanning the gap. This CDR3 region has 15 residues. CDR3 sequence (DNA): TGTGCCAGCAGCGTAGCGGGGGACCTCTTCTACGAGCAGTACTTC. Its protein is CASSVAGDLFYEQYF.

This clonotype showed up many times. This chain joins TRBV24-1 and TRBJ2-1; a possible D gene is TRBD2 (5 bases). The CDR3 is made up of 17 amino acids. CDR1 KGHDR and CDR2 SFDVKD come from the germline V gene. V was shortened by 6 bases and J by 7 bases, with 24 bases between the two germline ends. Here the CDR3 reads CATSTTSPGFLRNEQFF. As DNA, the CDR3 is TGTGCCACCAGTACTACCAGTCCGGGGTTCTTAAGGAATGAGCAGTTCTTC.

This clonotype was seen repeatedly, ten times or more. This rearrangement joins TRBV6-1 to TRBJ1-4; possibly TRBD1 for D (6 bases). Trimming pared 5 bases from V and 11 bases from J, leaving 15 bases between. Per the germline V gene, CDR1 is MNHNS and CDR2 is SASEGT. CDR3 size: 13 residues. In DNA form, the CDR3 reads TGTGCCAGCAGTTGGACAGTCCAGGGGAAACTGTTTTTT. It codes for CASSWTVQGKLFF.